This T cell receptor beta chain was sequenced in a study of CD8+ T cells in alopecia areata. Overall study: Treated patients swallowed 5 to 10 mg of oral tofacitinib twice daily.

RNA extraction was followed by reverse transcription into cDNA, which acted as the sequencing template. Sequencing was performed with immunoSEQ multiplex PCR; in TCRdb, only in-frame clones are kept and a portion is missing. This sample has 180,000 or so clones, with over 55% found just once. The CDR3 totals 12 residues. V was clipped by 5 bases and J by 7 bases, with 11 bases between them. Germline V CDR1 and CDR2: MNHNS, SASEGT. This specimen consisted of CD4+ T cells sorted from blood, obtained at week 0. The chain joins TRBV6-1 to TRBJ1-2; D unresolved. This clonotype was obtained from a human donor with alopecia areata. CDR3 nucleotide sequence: TGTGCCAGCAGTTCCCGGTACGGTGGCTACACCTTC. Protein: CASSSRYGGYTF.